The 30 T cell receptor beta chains below all came from one sample that was sequenced in a study of beta chain features in type 1 diabetes. Reverse transcription of all isolated RNA meant that expressed TCRB transcripts were sequenced. Here immunoSEQ multiplex PCR was the method, and the copy in TCRdb shows in-frame clones only, minus some. The profile shows around 340,000 clones, roughly 21% of them singletons. Sequencing input: naive CD4+ T cells from blood. The receptor set was obtained from a woman in her late teens or twenties in good health.

This chain connects TRBV5-1 to TRBJ1-4; maybe TRBD1 (6 bases). Germline-derived CDR1 and CDR2 are SGHRS and YFSETQ. CDR3 size: 14 residues. Trimming pared 0 bases from V and 4 bases from J, leaving 7 bases between. CDR3 in amino acids: CASSLGTVNEKLFF. CDR3 sequence (DNA): TGCGCCAGCAGCTTGGGGACAGTTAATGAAAAACTGTTTTTT. The full variable domain, rest sourced from reference TRBV5-1 and TRBJ1-4, is KAGVTQTPRYLIKTRGQQVTLSCSPISGHRSVSWYQQTPGQGLQFLFEYFSETQRNKGNFPGRFSGRQFSNSRSEMNVSTLELGDSALYLCASSLGTVNEKLFFGSGTQLSVL.

The table lists this clone with a few counts. The V call is TRBV11-2, the J call TRBJ1-1; unclear D gene. Per germline, CDR1 SGHAT and CDR2 FQNNGV. V lost 4 bases to trimming and J lost 8 bases, with 17 bases between them. CDR3 length: 14 residues. The CDR3 spells CASSSPKASAEAFF. Here the CDR3 DNA reads TGTGCCAGCAGCTCCCCTAAGGCGAGCGCCGAAGCTTTCTTT.

This clone has just a few counts. The rearrangement uses TRBV25-1 and TRBJ1-2, with 7 bases lining up with TRBD1. With 3 bases clipped from V and 4 bases from J, the junction kept 2 bases outside the gene matches. The CDR3 totals 13 residues. Looked up from germline, CDR1 is MGHDK and CDR2 is SYGVNS. The CDR3 here is CASSERDSYGYTF. The CDR3 DNA reads TGTGCCAGCAGTGAGCGGGACAGCTATGGCTACACCTTC.

This clone was seen more than once but under ten times. This chain joins TRBV2 and TRBJ2-6; TRBD1 matches 7 bases. J was trimmed by 0 bases and V by 6 bases; bases with no gene match: 11. Germline CDR1 and CDR2: SNHLY and FYNNEI. The CDR3 covers 18 residues. The chain's CDR3 is CASSKPGQSLSGANVLTF. The CDR3 bases are TGTGCCAGCAGCAAACCGGGACAGAGTCTCTCTGGGGCCAACGTCCTGACTTTC.

The chain employs TRBV19 and TRBJ2-7; the D gene is possibly TRBD1 (6 bases). The CDR3 consists of 13 residues. CDR1 and CDR2 (germline): LNHDA, SQIVND (reference sequence). With 5 bases removed from V and 2 bases from J, the gap between germline ends came to 10 bases. CDR3 in amino acids: CASSPDRTYEQYF. CDR3 coding DNA: TGTGCCAGTAGTCCCGACAGGACCTACGAGCAGTACTTC.

V and J are TRBV2 and TRBJ1-1; a possible D gene is TRBD1 (5 bases). The germline CDR1 and CDR2 sequences are SNHLY and FYNNEI. The CDR3 is 11 amino acids. V dropped 9 bases and J dropped 7 bases, with 12 bases sitting between them. CDR3 loop: CARGGGVEAFF. The CDR3 nucleotides are TGTGCCAGGGGGGGAGGCGTTGAAGCTTTCTTT.

The rearrangement links TRBV19 to TRBJ2-3; weak D call: TRBD1 (6 bases). CDR1 is LNHDA, CDR2 SQIVND, per germline (reference sequence). V lost 7 bases to trimming and J lost 4 bases, with 15 bases between them. The CDR3 covers 14 residues. CDR3 protein: CASIPGQQPDTQYF. The CDR3 nucleotides read TGTGCCAGTATCCCGGGACAACAACCAGATACGCAGTATTTT.

The J gene is TRBJ2-5, the V gene TRBV7-2; TRBD2 matches 13 bases. Germline CDR1 SGHTA, CDR2 FQGNSA. J lost 4 bases, V lost 4 bases, and 6 bases had no gene match. The length of the CDR3 is 16 residues. The CDR3 DNA sequence: TGTGCCAGCAGCTCCAAAAGGACTAGCGGGGGAGAGACCCAGTACTTC. It is translated as CASSSKRTSGGETQYF.

This clone came up a few times. The chain links TRBV6-1 to TRBJ1-1, with D unclear. The germline V and J ends were trimmed by 5 bases and 3 bases, with 16 bases remaining between them. The CDR3 consists of 15 residues. Looked up from germline, CDR1 is MNHNS and CDR2 is SASEGT. CDR3: CASSSGGLGYTEAFF. The CDR3 DNA reads as TGTGCCAGCAGTTCAGGAGGGTTGGGGTACACTGAAGCTTTCTTT.

V is TRBV4-3 and J is TRBJ1-1; 8 bases are a match to TRBD1. Germline assignment: CDR1 LGHNA and CDR2 YSLEER. The CDR3 is 16 amino acids. V shed 0 bases, J shed 3 bases, and the junction held 6 bases outside the gene matches. The CDR3 is CASSQDRGRDDTEAFF. The CDR3 region has the DNA TGCGCCAGCAGCCAAGACAGGGGGCGAGATGACACTGAAGCTTTCTTT.

The V gene is TRBV7-2, the J gene TRBJ2-7, with 7 nucleotides matching TRBD1. The ends lost 6 bases at V and 3 bases at J; junction bases unmatched: 8. In germline, CDR1 is SGHTA, CDR2 FQGNSA. The CDR3 runs to 14 residues. The CDR3 bases are TGTGCCAGCAGTTTGGACAGGACGATCTACGAGCAGTACTTC. Translating gives CASSLDRTIYEQYF.

The rearrangement links TRBV5-4 to TRBJ1-6; D perhaps matches TRBD1 (6 bases). Trimming took off 5 bases at V and 5 bases at J, with 11 bases between the two ends. CDR1 and CDR2 from the germline V gene are SGHNT and YYREEE (reference sequence). This CDR3 region has 14 residues. The DNA for the CDR3 is TGTGCCAGCAGTACGGACAGCCATAATTCACCCCTCCACTTT. Translating it yields CASSTDSHNSPLHF.

The chain employs TRBV4-1 and TRBJ1-1; D is perhaps TRBD1 (5 bases). Germline loops: CDR1 MGHRA, CDR2 YSYEKL. The ends were cut back, 1 base at V and 8 bases at J, with 23 bases in the middle. The CDR3 length is 17 residues. CDR3 nucleotides: TGCGCCAGCAGCCAAGGATCCCTCAGGGTTAACGGCCCCGAAGCTTTCTTT. This gives the protein CASSQGSLRVNGPEAFF.

There are a few counts of this clone. V is TRBV19 and J is TRBJ2-1; D ambiguous. Trimming stripped 11 bases from V and 15 bases from J, with 20 bases between. This CDR3 has 11 amino acids. The germline gives CDR1 LNHDA, CDR2 SQIVND (reference sequence). CDR3: CASYGWQRWFF. The CDR3 DNA reads TGTGCCTCTTACGGGTGGCAGAGATGGTTCTTC. Using reference TRBV19 and TRBJ2-1 for the parts outside the CDR3, the full variable domain is DGGITQSPKYLFRKEGQNVTLSCEQNLNHDAMYWYRQDPGQGLRLIYYSQIVNDFQKGDIAEGYSVSREKKESFPLTVTSAQKNPTAFYLCASYGWQRWFFGPGTRLTVL.

Only a few counts were recorded for this clone. The genes are TRBV11-2 and TRBJ2-5; D uncertain. CDR3 length: 11 amino acids. Trimming cost V 5 bases and J 5 bases, with 6 bases left between them. In germline, CDR1 is SGHAT, CDR2 FQNNGV. In DNA, the CDR3 is TGTGCCAGCAGCCCTGAGGAGACCCAGTACTTC. This translates into CASSPEETQYF.

This rearrangement joins TRBV6-1 to TRBJ2-5, with 12 nucleotides matching TRBD2. Germline CDR1 and CDR2: MNHNS and SASEGT. Trimming removed 3 bases from V and 2 bases from J; junction bases left unmatched: 4. This CDR3 has 16 residues. The CDR3 here is CASSDFGLAGQETQYF. The CDR3 bases are TGTGCCAGCAGTGACTTCGGACTAGCGGGGCAAGAGACCCAGTACTTC.

This clone appeared a few times. The chain joins TRBV7-9 to TRBJ2-3, with unresolved D. The CDR3 extends over 15 amino acids. CDR1 and CDR2 (germline): SEHNR, FQNEAQ (reference sequence). Between the trimmed V and J ends, which lost 5 bases and 2 bases, there was a span of 14 bases. The chain's CDR3 is CASSLRRHYTDTQYF. CDR3 bases: TGTGCCAGCAGCCTCCGCAGACATTACACAGATACGCAGTATTTT.

The chain is built from TRBV30 and TRBJ2-5; 7 nucleotides agree with TRBD2. CDR3 length equals 13 residues. Germline V lookup: CDR1 GTSNPN, CDR2 SVGIG (reference sequence). J gave up 0 bases and V 3 bases, and 1 base lay outside the gene matches. The CDR3 reads CAWSLADQETQYF. The CDR3 DNA is TGTGCCTGGAGCCTAGCGGACCAAGAGACCCAGTACTTC. The full variable domain, rest sourced from reference TRBV30 and TRBJ2-5, is SQTIHQWPATLVQPVGSPLSLECTVEGTSNPNLYWYRQAAGRGLQLLFYSVGIGQISSEVPQNLSASRPQDRQFILSSKKLLLSDSGFYLCAWSLADQETQYFGPGTRLLVL.

With regard to this clone: Other DNA variants within this sample encode the same CDR3. This sequence joins TRBV4-2 and TRBJ1-2; D unclear. CDR1 LGHNA and CDR2 YNFKEQ come from the germline V gene. V was clipped by 0 bases and J by 5 bases, with 4 bases between them. There are 12 residues in the CDR3. The CDR3 nucleotides read TGTGCCAGCAGCCAAGACAGTTATGGCTACACCTTC. It encodes CASSQDSYGYTF.

As for this clone: Other DNA sequences in this sample translate to the same CDR3. The CDR3 sequence: CASSSRTDTQYF. Written as DNA, the CDR3 is TGTGCCAGCAGCTCCAGGACAGATACGCAGTATTTT. V and J are TRBV7-9 and TRBJ2-3; D uncertain. CDR1 and CDR2 (germline): SEHNR, FQNEAQ (reference sequence). V dropped 4 bases and J dropped 3 bases, with 5 bases sitting between them. This CDR3 spans 12 amino acids.

This clone was counted a few times. The chain recombines TRBV2 with TRBJ2-1, with 8 bases matching TRBD2. The V segment lost 8 bases and the J segment 6 bases; nucleotides outside the gene matches: 9. The germline V gene has CDR1 SNHLY and CDR2 FYNNEI. The CDR3 length is 14 residues. The CDR3 protein is CASGSGGTFNEQFF. The CDR3 DNA reads TGTGCCAGCGGCAGCGGGGGAACATTCAATGAGCAGTTCTTC.

This clone was counted between two and nine times. The chain couples TRBV2 to TRBJ2-1; D not certain. V was cut by 4 bases and J by 9 bases, with 10 bases left in between. The length of the CDR3 is 12 residues. Looked up from germline, CDR1 is SNHLY and CDR2 is FYNNEI. CDR3 nucleotides: TGTGCCAGCAGTGCTAGGTTCGGTGAGCAGTTCTTC. It is translated as CASSARFGEQFF.

Points on this clone: Other DNA sequences in the same sample also yield this CDR3. The chain employs TRBV5-4 and TRBJ2-5; TRBD2 matches at 7 bases. Germline V lookup: CDR1 SGHNT, CDR2 YYREEE (reference sequence). This CDR3 spans 14 amino acids. Losses at the gene ends were 4 bases for V and 2 bases for J; bases not matched to a gene: 5. The CDR3 loop reads CASSPGGTQETQYF. CDR3 DNA: TGTGCCAGCAGCCCCGGGGGGACGCAAGAGACCCAGTACTTC.

The rearrangement uses TRBV5-1 and TRBJ2-1, with a tentative D call TRBD2 (6 bases). Germline assignment: CDR1 SGHRS and CDR2 YFSETQ. The V end was cut by 5 bases, the J end by 9 bases, with 24 bases between. This CDR3 spans 16 amino acids. The CDR3 region has the DNA TGCGCCAGCAGGGACCTGGTAGGAGGGACTGGGGGTGAGCAGTTCTTC. As protein: CASRDLVGGTGGEQFF.

The gene calls are TRBV7-3 and TRBJ2-1, with TRBD2 identical over 8 bases. This CDR3 comprises 15 residues. CDR1 is SGHTA, CDR2 FQGTGA, per germline. With 4 bases clipped from V and 6 bases from J, the junction kept 8 bases outside the gene matches. The CDR3 reads CASSSERGRGNEQFF. CDR3 DNA: TGTGCCAGCAGCTCCGAGCGGGGGAGGGGCAATGAGCAGTTCTTC.

V usage is TRBV30 and J usage is TRBJ1-6, with 9 bases that match TRBD1. The germline V gene has CDR1 GTSNPN and CDR2 SVGIG (reference sequence). V dropped 5 bases and J dropped 6; count of bases not matched to a gene: 8. CDR3 length: 15 residues. The chain's CDR3 is CAWRSGTGINSPLHF. CDR3 in DNA: TGTGCCTGGCGATCCGGGACAGGGATTAATTCACCCCTCCACTTT.

This clone showed up just a few times. The rearrangement links TRBV5-4 to TRBJ2-3; TRBD2 matches 9 bases. Looked up from germline, CDR1 is SGHNT and CDR2 is YYREEE (reference sequence). With V trimmed by 0 bases and J by 3 bases, 5 bases remained unmatched. CDR3 length: 16 residues. CDR3 loop: CASSLAAGGPTDTQYF. In DNA, the CDR3 is TGTGCCAGCAGCTTGGCCGCGGGGGGGCCTACAGATACGCAGTATTTT.

This clone appeared a few times. The rearrangement links TRBV5-1 to TRBJ2-4; 7 nucleotides match TRBD2. V shed 4 bases and J 0 bases; nucleotides not matched to a gene: 10. CDR1 and CDR2 from the germline V gene are SGHRS and YFSETQ. The CDR3 runs to 17 residues. The CDR3 DNA reads TGCGCCAGCAGCCTACTGGGGGGGGAGATAGCCAAAAACATTCAGTACTTC. Protein product: CASSLLGGEIAKNIQYF.

The chain carries TRBV11-2 and TRBJ2-7; 8 bases map to TRBD2. The CDR3 is 13 residues long. Trimming cost V 8 bases and J 6 bases; bases outside gene matches: 9. Germline V gene lookup returns CDR1 SGHAT and CDR2 FQNNGV. This CDR3 is CASEPREGFEQYF. The DNA of the CDR3 is TGTGCCAGCGAGCCCCGGGAGGGGTTCGAGCAGTACTTC.

With regard to this clone: This specimen includes other DNA sequences encoding the same CDR3. J is TRBJ2-5 and V is TRBV5-1, with TRBD2 identical over 8 bases. Germline values: CDR1 SGHRS, CDR2 YFSETQ. Trimming removed 0 bases from V and 5 bases from J; junction bases left unmatched: 6. This CDR3 is built from 15 residues. CDR3 amino acids: CASSLAGTSGETQYF. CDR3 DNA sequence: TGCGCCAGCAGCTTGGCCGGGACTAGTGGCGAGACCCAGTACTTC. Drawing the rest from reference TRBV5-1 and TRBJ2-5, the complete variable domain is KAGVTQTPRYLIKTRGQQVTLSCSPISGHRSVSWYQQTPGQGLQFLFEYFSETQRNKGNFPGRFSGRQFSNSRSEMNVSTLELGDSALYLCASSLAGTSGETQYFGPGTRLLVL.